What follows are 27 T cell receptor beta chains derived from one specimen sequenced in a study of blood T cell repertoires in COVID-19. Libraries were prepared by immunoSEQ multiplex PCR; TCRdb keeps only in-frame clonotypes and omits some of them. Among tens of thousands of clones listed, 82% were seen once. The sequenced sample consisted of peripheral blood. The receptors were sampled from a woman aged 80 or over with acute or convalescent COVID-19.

DNA of the CDR3: TGCAGTGCTAGTAGGCAGGGTGACATTCAGTACTTC. Its protein is CSASRQGDIQYF. This chain joins TRBV20-1 and TRBJ2-4; D perhaps matches TRBD1 (5 bases). Trimming removed 3 bases from V and 8 bases from J, with 11 bases in between. The CDR3 loop spans 12 amino acids. Germline lookup yields CDR1 DFQATT and CDR2 SNEGSKA (reference sequence).

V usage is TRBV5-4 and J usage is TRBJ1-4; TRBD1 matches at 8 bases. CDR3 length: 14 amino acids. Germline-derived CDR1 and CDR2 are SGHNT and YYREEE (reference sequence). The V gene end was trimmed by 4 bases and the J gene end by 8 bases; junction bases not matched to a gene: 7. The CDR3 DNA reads TGTGCCAGCAGCCGGACAGGGCTTGAAGAAAAACTGTTTTTT. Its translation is CASSRTGLEEKLFF. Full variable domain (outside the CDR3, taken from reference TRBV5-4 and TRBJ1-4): ETGVTQSPTHLIKTRGQQVTLRCSSQSGHNTVSWYQQALGQGPQFIFQYYREEENGRGNFPPRFSGLQFPNYSSELNVNALELDDSALYLCASSRTGLEEKLFFGSGTQLSVL.

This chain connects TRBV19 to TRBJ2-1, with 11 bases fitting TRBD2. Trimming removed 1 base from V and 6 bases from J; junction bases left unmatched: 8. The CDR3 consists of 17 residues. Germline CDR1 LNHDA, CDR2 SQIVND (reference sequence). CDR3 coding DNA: TGTGCCAGTAGTATAGGGGTACTAGCGGGAGTCGGCAATGAGCAGTTCTTC. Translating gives CASSIGVLAGVGNEQFF.

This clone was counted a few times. As DNA, the CDR3 is TGTGCCAGCACCCATCCGGGGGGGCACGCAAAGTACTTC. It specifies CASTHPGGHAKYF. The chain employs TRBV7-8 and TRBJ2-7, with 8 nucleotides matching TRBD2. The CDR3 is made up of 13 amino acids. Trimming took 7 bases from V and 11 from J; bases not matched to a gene: 13. Looked up from germline, CDR1 is SGHVS and CDR2 is FQNEAQ.

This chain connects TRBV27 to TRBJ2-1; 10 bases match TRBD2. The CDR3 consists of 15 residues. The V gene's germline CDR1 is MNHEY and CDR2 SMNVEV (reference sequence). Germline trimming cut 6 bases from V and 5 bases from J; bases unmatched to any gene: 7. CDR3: CASSRGLAKHNEQFF. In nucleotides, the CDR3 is TGTGCCAGCAGCAGGGGACTAGCGAAACACAATGAGCAGTTCTTC.

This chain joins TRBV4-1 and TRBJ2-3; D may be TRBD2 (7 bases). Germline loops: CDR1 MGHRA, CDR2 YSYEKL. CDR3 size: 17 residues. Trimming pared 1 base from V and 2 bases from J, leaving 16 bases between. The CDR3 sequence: CASSQGTTGRVTDTQYF. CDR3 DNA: TGCGCCAGCAGCCAAGGGACCACAGGGAGGGTCACAGATACGCAGTATTTT.

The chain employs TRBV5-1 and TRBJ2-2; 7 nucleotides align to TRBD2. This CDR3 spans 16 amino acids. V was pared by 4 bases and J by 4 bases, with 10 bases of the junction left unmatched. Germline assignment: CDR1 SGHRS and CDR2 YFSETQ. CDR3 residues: CASSGLLGRGTGELFF. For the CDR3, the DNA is TGCGCCAGCAGCGGGCTTTTGGGGAGGGGCACCGGGGAGCTGTTTTTT. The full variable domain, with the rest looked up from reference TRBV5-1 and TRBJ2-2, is KAGVTQTPRYLIKTRGQQVTLSCSPISGHRSVSWYQQTPGQGLQFLFEYFSETQRNKGNFPGRFSGRQFSNSRSEMNVSTLELGDSALYLCASSGLLGRGTGELFFGEGSRLTVL.

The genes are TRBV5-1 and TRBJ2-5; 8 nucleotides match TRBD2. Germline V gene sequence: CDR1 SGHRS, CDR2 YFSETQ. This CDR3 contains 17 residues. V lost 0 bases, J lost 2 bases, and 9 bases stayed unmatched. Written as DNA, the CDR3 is TGCGCCAGCAGCTTGGGCCAGGGACTAGGGTCGCAAGAGACCCAGTACTTC. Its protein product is CASSLGQGLGSQETQYF.

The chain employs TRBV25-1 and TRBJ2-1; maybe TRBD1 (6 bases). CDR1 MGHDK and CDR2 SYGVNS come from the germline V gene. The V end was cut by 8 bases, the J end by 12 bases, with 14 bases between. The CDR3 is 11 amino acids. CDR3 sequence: CASAGVGRQFF. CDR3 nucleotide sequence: TGTGCCAGCGCAGGGGTTGGACGGCAGTTCTTC.

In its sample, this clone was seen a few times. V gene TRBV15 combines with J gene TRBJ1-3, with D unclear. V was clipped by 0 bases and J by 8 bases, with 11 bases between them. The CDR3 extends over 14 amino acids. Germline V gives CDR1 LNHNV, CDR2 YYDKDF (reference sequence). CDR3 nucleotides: TGTGCCACCAGCAGAGATCTGGTGGGAGACACCATATATTTT. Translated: CATSRDLVGDTIYF.

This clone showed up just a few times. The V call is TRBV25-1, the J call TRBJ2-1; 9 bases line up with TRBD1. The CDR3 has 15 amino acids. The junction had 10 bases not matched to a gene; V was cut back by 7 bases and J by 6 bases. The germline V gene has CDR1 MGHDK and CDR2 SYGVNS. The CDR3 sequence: CASNHDRGWGNEQFF. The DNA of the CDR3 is TGTGCCAGCAACCACGACAGGGGGTGGGGCAATGAGCAGTTCTTC.

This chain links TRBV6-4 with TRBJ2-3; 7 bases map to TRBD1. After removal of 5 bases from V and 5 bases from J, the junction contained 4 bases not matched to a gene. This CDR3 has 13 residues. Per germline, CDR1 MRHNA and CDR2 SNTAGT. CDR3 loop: CASSLTGVDTQYF. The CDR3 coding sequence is TGTGCCAGCAGTTTAACAGGGGTAGATACGCAGTATTTT.

The CDR3 DNA sequence: TGTGCCAGCAGTCCGGGACAGGGGATTTCCTACGAGCAGTACTTC. As protein: CASSPGQGISYEQYF. The chain employs TRBV27 and TRBJ2-7; TRBD1 agrees at 10 bases. Germline CDR1 MNHEY, CDR2 SMNVEV (reference sequence). The CDR3 is 15 residues long. The V and J ends lost 5 bases and 1 base, in that order; junction bases with no gene match: 5.

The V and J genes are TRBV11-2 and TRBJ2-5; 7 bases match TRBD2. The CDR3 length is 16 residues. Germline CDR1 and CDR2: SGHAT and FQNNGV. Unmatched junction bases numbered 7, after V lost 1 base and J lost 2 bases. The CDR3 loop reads CASSLGASGIQETQYF. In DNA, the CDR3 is TGTGCCAGCAGCTTAGGGGCTAGCGGCATTCAAGAGACCCAGTACTTC.

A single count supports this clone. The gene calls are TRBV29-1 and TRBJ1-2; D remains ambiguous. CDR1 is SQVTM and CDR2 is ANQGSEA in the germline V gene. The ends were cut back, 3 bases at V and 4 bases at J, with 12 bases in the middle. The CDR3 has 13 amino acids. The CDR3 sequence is CSVDRQTSYGYTF. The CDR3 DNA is TGCAGCGTTGACAGGCAAACCAGCTATGGCTACACCTTC.

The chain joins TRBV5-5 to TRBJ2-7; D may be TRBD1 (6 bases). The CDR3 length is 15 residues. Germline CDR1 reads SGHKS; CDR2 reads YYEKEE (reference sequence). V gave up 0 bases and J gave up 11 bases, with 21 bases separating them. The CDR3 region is CASSLDPGTPPREYF. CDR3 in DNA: TGTGCCAGCAGCTTGGACCCCGGGACACCCCCTCGAGAGTACTTC.

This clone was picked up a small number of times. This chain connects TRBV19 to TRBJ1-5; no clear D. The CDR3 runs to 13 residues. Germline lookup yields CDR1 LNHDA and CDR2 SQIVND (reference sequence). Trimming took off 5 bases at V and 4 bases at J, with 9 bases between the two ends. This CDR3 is CASSLEWNQPQHF. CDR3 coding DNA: TGTGCCAGTAGTCTCGAGTGGAATCAGCCCCAGCATTTT.

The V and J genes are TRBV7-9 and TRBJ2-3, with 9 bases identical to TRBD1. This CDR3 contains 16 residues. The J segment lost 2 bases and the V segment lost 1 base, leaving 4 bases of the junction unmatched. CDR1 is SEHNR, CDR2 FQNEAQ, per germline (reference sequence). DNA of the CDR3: TGTGCCAGCAGCTTAGGGACAGGGGATTACACAGATACGCAGTATTTT. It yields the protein CASSLGTGDYTDTQYF.

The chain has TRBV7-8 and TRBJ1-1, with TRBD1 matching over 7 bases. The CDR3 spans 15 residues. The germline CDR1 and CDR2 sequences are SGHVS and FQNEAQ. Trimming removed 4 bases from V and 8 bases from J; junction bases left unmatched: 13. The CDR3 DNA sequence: TGTGCCAGCAGCTCAATCCGGTTGCCACAGGGGGAAGCTTTCTTT. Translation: CASSSIRLPQGEAFF.

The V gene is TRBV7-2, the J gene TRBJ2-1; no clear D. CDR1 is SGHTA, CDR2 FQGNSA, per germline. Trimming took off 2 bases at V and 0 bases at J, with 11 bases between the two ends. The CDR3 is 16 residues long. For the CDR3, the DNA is TGTGCCAGCAGCTTACGGAGCACGAGCTCCTACAATGAGCAGTTCTTC. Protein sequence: CASSLRSTSSYNEQFF.

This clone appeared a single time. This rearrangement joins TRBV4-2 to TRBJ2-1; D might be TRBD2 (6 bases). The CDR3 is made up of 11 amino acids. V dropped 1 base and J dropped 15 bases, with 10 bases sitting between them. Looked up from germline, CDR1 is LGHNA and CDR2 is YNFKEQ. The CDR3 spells CASSQATSLFF. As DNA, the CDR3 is TGTGCCAGCAGCCAAGCGACTAGTCTGTTCTTC.

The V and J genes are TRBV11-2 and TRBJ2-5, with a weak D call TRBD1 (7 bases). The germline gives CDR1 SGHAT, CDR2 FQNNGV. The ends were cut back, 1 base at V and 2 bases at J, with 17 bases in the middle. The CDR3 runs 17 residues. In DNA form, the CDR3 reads TGTGCCAGCAGCTTAGGGAGGGCGGGACAGCTACAAGAGACCCAGTACTTC. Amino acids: CASSLGRAGQLQETQYF.

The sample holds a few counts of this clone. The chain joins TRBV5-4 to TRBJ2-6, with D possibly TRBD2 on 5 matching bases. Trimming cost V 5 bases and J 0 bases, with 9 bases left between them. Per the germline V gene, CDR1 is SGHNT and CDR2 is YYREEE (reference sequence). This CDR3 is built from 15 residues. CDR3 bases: TGTGCCAGCAGTCCACGGGACTCTGGGGCCAACGTCCTGACTTTC. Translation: CASSPRDSGANVLTF.

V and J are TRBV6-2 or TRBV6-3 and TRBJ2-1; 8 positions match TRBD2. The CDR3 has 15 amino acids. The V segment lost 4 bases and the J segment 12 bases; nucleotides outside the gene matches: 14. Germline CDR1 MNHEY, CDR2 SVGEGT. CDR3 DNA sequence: TGTGCCAGCAGTTTAGGTCCTTTTAGCGGGACTTCGCAGTTCTTC. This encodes CASSLGPFSGTSQFF.

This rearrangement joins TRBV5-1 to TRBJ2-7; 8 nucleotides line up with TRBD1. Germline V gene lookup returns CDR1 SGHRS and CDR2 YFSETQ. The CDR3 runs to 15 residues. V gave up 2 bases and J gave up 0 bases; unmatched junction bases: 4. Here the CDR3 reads CASSFLGQDSYEQYF. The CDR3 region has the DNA TGCGCCAGCAGCTTCTTGGGACAGGACTCCTACGAGCAGTACTTC.

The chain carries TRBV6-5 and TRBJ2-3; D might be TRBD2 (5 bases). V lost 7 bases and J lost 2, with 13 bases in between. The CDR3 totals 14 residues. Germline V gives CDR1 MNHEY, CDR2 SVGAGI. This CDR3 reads CASTPTTNTDTQYF. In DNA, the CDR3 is TGTGCCAGCACCCCGACTACGAACACAGATACGCAGTATTTT.

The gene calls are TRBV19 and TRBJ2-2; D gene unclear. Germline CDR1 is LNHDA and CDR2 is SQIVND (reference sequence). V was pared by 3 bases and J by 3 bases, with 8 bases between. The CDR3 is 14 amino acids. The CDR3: CASSMRHHTGELFF. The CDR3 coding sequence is TGTGCCAGTAGTATGCGACATCACACCGGGGAGCTGTTTTTT.